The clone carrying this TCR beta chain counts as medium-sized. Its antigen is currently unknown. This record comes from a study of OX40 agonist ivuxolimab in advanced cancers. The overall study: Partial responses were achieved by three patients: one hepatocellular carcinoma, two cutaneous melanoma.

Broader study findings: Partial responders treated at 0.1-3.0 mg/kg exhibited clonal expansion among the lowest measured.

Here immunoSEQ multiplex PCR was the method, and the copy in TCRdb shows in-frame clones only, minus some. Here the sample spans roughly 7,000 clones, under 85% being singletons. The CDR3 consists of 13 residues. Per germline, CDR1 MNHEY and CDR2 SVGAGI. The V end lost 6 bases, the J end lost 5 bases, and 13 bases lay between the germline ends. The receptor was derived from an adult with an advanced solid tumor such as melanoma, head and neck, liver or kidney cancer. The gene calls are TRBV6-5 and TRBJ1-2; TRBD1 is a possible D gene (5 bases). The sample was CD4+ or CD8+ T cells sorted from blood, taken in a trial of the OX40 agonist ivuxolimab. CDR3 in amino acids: CASSREGLYGYTF. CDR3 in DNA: TGTGCCAGCAGCAGGGAGGGCTTATATGGCTACACCTTC.